This TCR beta chain came from a study of technical replicates of blood from several donors (dated by TCRdb to 2015 to 2018). The library was built by means of the immunoSEQ multiplex PCR assay. TCRdb retrieved this table from immuneACCESS and kept in-frame rearrangements only. Not all clones are present; in checked studies, unresolved V genes account for under half, and no reason is known for the remainder. Here the sample has just over 75,000 clones; 85% to 95% occur a single time. The top ten hold roughly 0.37% of the sample. The junction carries 10 bases between V and J, which are trimmed by 1 base and 3 bases respectively. CDR3 length: 15 amino acids, cysteine to phenylalanine. The CDR3 DNA has 45 bases and is translated from base 1. In the germline V gene, CDR1 corresponds to MNHNS and CDR2 to SASEGT. Notes on this clone: The antigen this receptor binds is unknown. No quality values exist for individual bases; no much larger clone is one base distant.

This sequence was found in a human donor in good health. The chain couples TRBV6-1 to TRBJ1-5; no D gene can be assigned with confidence. The specimen was T cells isolated from PBMCs. The bases are TGTGCCAGCAGTGAAGGTCTAATCCTCAATCAGCCCCAGCATTTT. Translated, this is CASSEGLILNQPQHF.